This is a list of T cell receptor beta chains from one sample in a study of human T cells and chemical hapten exposure. TCRdb processed the RACE reads anew with MiXCR; each CDR3 protein has one entry. The table has about 190,000 distinct CDR3 sequences, around 25% seen once. The sample in question was whole blood, obtained in connection with sensitization to the hapten diphenylcyclopropenone (DPC). All receptors derive from a woman aged 35 to 49 with alopecia areata. Some clones in this sample may be carry-over from other donors' samples. Each CDR3 is given with its conserved first and last residue. A D gene is named only where the DNA matches it firmly. The size of a clone is reported for some rows only, either as once, few or many, or as a class for expanded clones.

V	size	D	J	CDR3	DNA
TRBV12-5	-	-	TRBJ2-1	CASGYYNEQFF	TGTGCTAGTGGGTACTACAATGAGCAGTTCTTC
TRBV12-3/TRBV12-4	-	-	TRBJ2-2	CASRPSTLGTGELFF	TGTGCCAGCAGGCCGAGTACTCTAGGCACCGGGGAGCTGTTTTTT
TRBV12-3/TRBV12-4	-	TRBD2	TRBJ2-1	CASSLGGGAYNEQFF	TGTGCCAGCAGTTTAGGCGGGGGAGCATACAATGAGCAGTTCTTC
TRBV6-5	few	-	TRBJ1-1	CASSTHQGTREAFF	TGTGCCAGCAGCACTCATCAGGGGACCCGTGAAGCTTTCTTT
TRBV27	few	-	TRBJ1-2	CASSYERGSGYTF	TGTGCCAGCAGCTATGAAAGAGGAAGTGGCTACACCTTC
TRBV28	-	TRBD1	TRBJ2-3	CASSRRDRVTDTQYF	TGTGCCAGCAGCAGGCGGGACAGGGTCACAGATACGCAGTATTTT
TRBV4-2	few	-	TRBJ2-7	CASSQVGGLGQYF	TGTGCCAGCAGCCAAGTAGGAGGGCTGGGGCAGTACTTC
TRBV28	-	-	TRBJ2-4	CASTGAKNIQYF	TGTGCCAGCACAGGGGCCAAAAACATTCAGTACTTC
TRBV15	few	-	TRBJ1-1	CATSRLGGFSEAFF	TGTGCCACCAGCAGACTTGGGGGGTTTTCGGAAGCTTTCTTT
TRBV7-3	-	-	TRBJ2-2	CASSHLAGELFF	TGTGCCAGCAGTCACCTGGCCGGGGAGCTGTTTTTT
TRBV28	-	TRBD1	TRBJ2-5	CASRRQGIETQYF	TGTGCCAGCAGACGACAGGGTATAGAGACCCAGTACTTC
TRBV9	-	-	TRBJ2-3	CASSTDTDTQYF	TGTGCCAGCAGCACAGACACAGATACGCAGTATTTT
TRBV6-2/TRBV6-3	-	TRBD2	TRBJ2-7	CASSPRSAGGYEQYF	TGTGCCAGCAGTCCCCGTTCAGCGGGAGGCTACGAGCAGTACTTC
TRBV5-1	-	-	TRBJ1-2	CASSPPTDPYGYTF	TGCGCCAGCAGCCCGCCGACAGACCCCTATGGCTACACCTTC
TRBV7-2	-	TRBD2	TRBJ2-1	CASSLAGGPDEQFF	TGTGCCAGCAGCTTAGCGGGAGGGCCAGATGAGCAGTTCTTC
TRBV11-1	few	-	TRBJ1-2	CASSPLQARLDGYTF	TGTGCCAGCAGCCCGTTACAGGCCCGTCTCGATGGCTACACCTTC
TRBV20-1	few	TRBD1	TRBJ1-1	CSAPRQGEAFF	TGCAGTGCACCAAGACAGGGGGAAGCTTTCTTT
TRBV11-2	-	TRBD2	TRBJ2-1	CASSPSSGSYNEQFF	TGTGCCAGCAGCCCGTCTAGCGGGAGTTACAATGAGCAGTTCTTC
TRBV27	-	-	TRBJ1-4	CASSESGRTNEKLFF	TGTGCCAGCAGTGAGTCGGGTCGAACTAATGAAAAACTGTTTTTT
TRBV7-8	few	-	TRBJ1-5	CASSLVSPGEISNQPQHF	TGTGCCAGCAGCTTAGTGTCTCCAGGGGAAATTAGCAATCAGCCCCAGCATTTT
TRBV25-1	-	-	TRBJ1-1	CASSESNGGREAFF	TGTGCCAGCAGTGAATCCAACGGGGGAAGAGAAGCTTTCTTT
TRBV28	few	-	TRBJ2-7	CASSIPTQYEQYF	TGTGCCAGCAGTATACCCACCCAATACGAGCAGTACTTC
TRBV21-1	many	-	TRBJ1-2	CASTPGAQHGYTF	TGTGCCAGCACCCCGGGGGCCCAGCATGGCTACACCTTC
TRBV6-2/TRBV6-3	few	-	TRBJ2-2	CASSYRPPNTGELFF	TGTGCCAGCAGTTACCGACCCCCTAACACCGGGGAGCTGTTTTTT
TRBV18	few	-	TRBJ2-4	CASSPPRENIQYF	TGTGCCAGCTCACCACCCCGGGAAAACATTCAGTACTTC
TRBV11-3	few	-	TRBJ2-1	CASSPGQAGDPYNEQFF	TGTGCCAGCAGCCCGGGACAGGCGGGAGACCCCTACAATGAGCAGTTCTTC
TRBV19	many	TRBD2	TRBJ2-1	CATPIGSVSGKNEQFF	TGTGCCACTCCCATAGGAAGCGTTAGCGGGAAGAATGAGCAGTTCTTC
TRBV20-1	-	-	TRBJ2-5	CSAGGRATQETQYF	TGCAGTGCGGGGGGGCGGGCTACCCAAGAGACCCAGTACTTC
TRBV29-1	-	-	TRBJ1-1	CSVVPEGWTEAFF	TGCAGCGTTGTACCAGAGGGTTGGACTGAAGCTTTCTTT
TRBV20-1	few	-	TRBJ2-7	CSARGPASEQYF	TGCAGTGCTAGAGGTCCGGCCTCCGAGCAGTACTTC
TRBV20-1	-	TRBD2	TRBJ2-5	CSSYGLAGVSQETQYF	TGCAGTTCCTACGGACTAGCGGGAGTCTCCCAAGAGACCCAGTACTTC
TRBV28	few	TRBD1	TRBJ1-6	CASSSGQASPLHF	TGTGCCAGCAGTTCAGGACAGGCCTCACCCCTCCACTTT
TRBV5-1	-	TRBD2	TRBJ2-1	CASSLGLAESDEQFF	TGCGCCAGCAGCTTGGGGCTAGCGGAATCTGATGAGCAGTTCTTC
TRBV7-8	few	TRBD2	TRBJ2-3	CASSLDQAGGPQPYPDTQYF	TGTGCCAGCAGCTTAGATCAAGCGGGAGGGCCCCAGCCTTACCCAGATACGCAGTATTTT
TRBV20-1	-	TRBD2	TRBJ2-7	CSAQRGSGEDEQYF	TGCAGTGCCCAACGGGGAAGCGGGGAAGACGAGCAGTACTTC
TRBV10-3	-	-	TRBJ2-1	CAISEGVGNEQFF	TGTGCCATCAGTGAGGGGGTAGGGAATGAGCAGTTCTTC
TRBV7-2	-	-	TRBJ2-1	CASSLAVGFPSYNEQFF	TGTGCCAGCAGCTTAGCGGTGGGGTTCCCCTCCTACAATGAGCAGTTCTTC
TRBV20-1	-	TRBD2	TRBJ2-1	CSARDPREGTYNEQFF	TGCAGTGCTAGAGATCCCCGGGAGGGCACCTACAATGAGCAGTTCTTC
TRBV9	few	-	TRBJ2-7	CASSPRRLMGEQYF	TGTGCCAGCAGCCCCCGGAGGCTTATGGGCGAGCAGTACTTC
TRBV6-5	few	-	TRBJ1-2	CASSSGRFYGYTF	TGTGCCAGCAGTTCCGGACGCTTCTATGGCTACACCTTC
TRBV12-3/TRBV12-4	few	TRBD1	TRBJ2-7	CASSLMGQGAYEQYF	TGTGCCAGCAGTTTAATGGGACAGGGTGCCTACGAGCAGTACTTC